These 32 T cell receptor beta chains originate from one sample sequenced in a study of neurological immune-mediated disorders. Each CDR3 protein is one row after TCRdb ran MiXCR on the 5' RACE reads. The table includes about 41,000 distinct CDR3 sequences, 10% to 15% detected once. The sample was PBMCs. The source of these receptors is a female donor in good health.

This clonotype has a count of ten or more. The chain carries TRBV29-1 and TRBJ1-1; D ambiguous. Looked up from germline, CDR1 is SQVTM and CDR2 is ANQGSEA. V gave up 1 base and J gave up 4 bases, with 7 bases separating them. The CDR3 has 12 residues. CDR3 region: CSVEVPGTEAFF. DNA of the CDR3: TGCAGCGTTGAAGTACCGGGCACTGAAGCTTTCTTT. Filled out from reference TRBV29-1 and TRBJ1-1, the complete variable domain reads SAVISQKPSRDICQRGTSLTIQCQVDSQVTMMFWYRQQPGQSLTLIATANQGSEATYESGFVIDKFPISRPNLTFSTLTVSNMSPEDSSIYLCSVEVPGTEAFFGQGTRLTVV.

This clonotype was seen ten or more times. This sequence joins TRBV6-5 and TRBJ2-7; D tentatively fits TRBD1 or TRBD2 (5 bases each). The V and J ends lost 5 bases and 3 bases respectively, with 8 bases between them. The CDR3 extends over 12 amino acids. The germline V gene has CDR1 MNHEY and CDR2 SVGAGI. CDR3 DNA sequence: TGTGCCAGCAGTGGGGGATTCTACGAGCAGTACTTC. Translating it yields CASSGGFYEQYF.

This clonotype was detected once. This chain joins TRBV2 and TRBJ1-6, with no clear D. CDR3 length equals 14 residues. Germline CDR1 and CDR2: SNHLY and FYNNEI. Trimming took off 5 bases at V and 10 bases at J, with 15 bases between the two ends. The CDR3 DNA reads as TGTGCCAGCAGTTCGGACTCGGCCCACTCACCCCTCCACTTT. Its protein is CASSSDSAHSPLHF.

This clonotype came up many times. The chain combines TRBV4-1 with TRBJ2-7, with D tentatively TRBD2 (5 bases). The CDR3 extends over 16 amino acids. Trimming took 5 bases from V and 2 from J, leaving 19 bases between them. In germline, CDR1 is MGHRA, CDR2 YSYEKL. In DNA form, the CDR3 reads TGCGCCAGCAGCAAAGGCCGGCTCCAGAGGGCCTACGAGCAGTACTTC. Translating it yields CASSKGRLQRAYEQYF.

Worth noting for this clonotype: A much larger clone is a single base away; this may be a read error. V and J are TRBV20-1 and TRBJ2-3; 7 bases align to TRBD1. V was pared by 4 bases and J by 7 bases, with 11 bases of the junction left unmatched. CDR3 length equals 14 residues. Germline V gene sequence: CDR1 DFQATT, CDR2 SNEGSKA (reference sequence). Here the CDR3 reads CSATRGPPTYTQYF. The CDR3 DNA follows: TGCAGTGCTACAAGGGGGCCCCCAACCTATACGCAGTATTTT.

This clonotype occurred many times. The V and J genes are TRBV11-2 and TRBJ2-7, with 8 nucleotides matching TRBD2. The length of the CDR3 is 13 residues. Per the germline V gene, CDR1 is SGHAT and CDR2 is FQNNGV. The V and J ends lost 3 bases and 7 bases, in that order; junction bases with no gene match: 5. CDR3 in DNA: TGTGCCAGCAGCTTTGGCGGGGGGTTGGAGCAGTACTTC. Its translation: CASSFGGGLEQYF.

Many counts were recorded for this clonotype. The chain links TRBV6-1 to TRBJ1-5; D gene ambiguous. The V end lost 1 base, the J end lost 5 bases, and 9 bases lay between the germline ends. CDR1 is MNHNS and CDR2 is SASEGT in the germline V gene. The CDR3 consists of 14 residues. The CDR3 coding sequence is TGTGCCAGCAGTGAAGGGTCGGGATATCAGCCCCAGCATTTT. It encodes CASSEGSGYQPQHF.

This clonotype was observed at least ten times. The rearrangement uses TRBV20-1 and TRBJ1-1, with TRBD1 matching 7 bases. Per germline, CDR1 DFQATT and CDR2 SNEGSKA (reference sequence). J was trimmed by 5 bases and V by 1 base; bases with no gene match: 7. The CDR3 sequence is 14 residues long. CDR3 region: CSARVEGAMTEAFF. The CDR3 bases are TGCAGTGCTAGAGTAGAGGGGGCTATGACTGAAGCTTTCTTT.

This clonotype was found many times. This chain links TRBV6-5 with TRBJ1-2, with a tentative D call TRBD1 (6 bases). Trimming removed 0 bases from V and 9 bases from J, with 17 bases in between. The CDR3 consists of 15 residues. Per the germline V gene, CDR1 is MNHEY and CDR2 is SVGAGI. The CDR3 DNA is TGTGCCAGCAGTTACTCGCCAGACAGGCCGTGGAGCTACACCTTC. It encodes CASSYSPDRPWSYTF.

This clonotype came up many times. V gene TRBV7-3 combines with J gene TRBJ2-1, with D tentatively TRBD1 or TRBD2 (6 bases each). Deletions cut 2 bases from V and 6 bases from J, with 26 bases between. The CDR3 is made up of 19 amino acids. CDR1 SGHTA and CDR2 FQGTGA come from the germline V gene. The CDR3 spells CASSLGLGRGRRVGNEQFF. DNA for the CDR3: TGTGCCAGCAGCTTAGGGCTGGGTCGGGGGCGCCGAGTGGGCAATGAGCAGTTCTTC.

This clonotype was recorded at least ten times. The chain recombines TRBV2 with TRBJ2-7; 7 bases map to TRBD2. Looked up from germline, CDR1 is SNHLY and CDR2 is FYNNEI. The CDR3 spans 14 residues. V dropped 6 bases and J dropped 2; count of bases not matched to a gene: 7. The CDR3, as DNA: TGTGCCAGCAGCTTACCTAGCGGTACCTACGAGCAGTACTTC. It is translated as CASSLPSGTYEQYF.

The chain recombines TRBV2 with TRBJ2-5; D assignment may be TRBD1 or TRBD2 (5 bases each). The V gene's germline CDR1 is SNHLY and CDR2 FYNNEI. The CDR3 spans 15 residues. V lost 6 bases to trimming and J lost 8 bases, with 22 bases between them. As DNA, the CDR3 is TGTGCCAGCAGGAAGCCGGGACCCGGGCAATATACCCAGTACTTC. Translated: CASRKPGPGQYTQYF.

Concerning this clonotype: This clone may be a read error of a much larger clone one base away. The chain couples TRBV7-2 to TRBJ1-5, with D hard to call. V was pared by 5 bases and J by 1 base, with 12 bases between. From germline, CDR1 is SGHTA and CDR2 FQGNSA. The length of the CDR3 is 15 residues. The CDR3 bases are TGTGCCAGCAGCCCGCAGCAGTGGAGCAATCAGCCCCAGCATTTT. It specifies CASSPQQWSNQPQHF.

There are many counts of this clonotype. The chain employs TRBV5-1 and TRBJ1-4, with D tentatively TRBD1 (5 bases). The V and J ends lost 4 bases and 8 bases respectively, with 21 bases between them. Germline CDR1 is SGHRS and CDR2 is YFSETQ. This CDR3 comprises 16 residues. The CDR3 DNA reads as TGCGCCAGCAGCCGGATTGGGGCGCAGGGAGAGGAAAAACTGTTTTTT. This encodes CASSRIGAQGEEKLFF.

This clonotype has at least ten counts. The chain has TRBV2 and TRBJ1-5; the D is unclear. Germline loops: CDR1 SNHLY, CDR2 FYNNEI. V gave up 0 bases and J gave up 5 bases, with 11 bases separating them. This CDR3 comprises 15 residues. The CDR3 spells CASSEAISGYQPQHF. The CDR3 DNA reads as TGTGCCAGCAGTGAAGCGATCTCAGGCTATCAGCCCCAGCATTTT.

This clonotype was detected many times. The chain recombines TRBV6-6 with TRBJ2-3; TRBD1 matches 9 bases. This CDR3 spans 15 amino acids. Germline CDR1 and CDR2: MNHNY and SVGAGI (reference sequence). V gave up 4 bases and J gave up 2 bases; unmatched junction bases: 4. The CDR3 here is CASSLGQGYTDTQYF. In DNA form, the CDR3 reads TGTGCCAGCAGTTTGGGACAGGGATACACAGATACGCAGTATTTT.

This clonotype was detected many times. The chain recombines TRBV15 with TRBJ2-6; no clear D. The CDR3 spans 14 residues. Germline lookup yields CDR1 LNHNV and CDR2 YYDKDF (reference sequence). V lost 2 bases, J lost 0 bases, and 2 bases lay in between. The CDR3 DNA is TGTGCCACCAGCAGACCCTCTGGGGCCAACGTCCTGACTTTC. Its translation is CATSRPSGANVLTF.

This clonotype was detected ten times or more. This rearrangement joins TRBV7-3 to TRBJ2-3; D remains unclear. V dropped 0 bases and J dropped 1 base, with 5 bases sitting between them. Germline CDR1 is SGHTA and CDR2 is FQGTGA. The CDR3 spans 14 residues. The CDR3 nucleotides are TGTGCCAGCAGCTTAACGCTCGGCACAGATACGCAGTATTTT. Protein: CASSLTLGTDTQYF.

Ten or more counts support this clonotype. The chain is built from TRBV6-5 and TRBJ2-5, with 7 bases aligning to TRBD1. Germline V gene data show CDR1 as MNHEY and CDR2 as SVGAGI. V lost 7 bases to trimming and J lost 5 bases; unmatched junction nucleotides: 7. CDR3 size: 13 residues. CDR3 protein: CASIETGSETQYF. In DNA form, the CDR3 reads TGTGCCAGCATTGAGACAGGGTCTGAGACCCAGTACTTC.

There are many counts of this clonotype. The V and J genes are TRBV5-1 and TRBJ1-2; tentative D call: TRBD1 (6 bases). Looked up from germline, CDR1 is SGHRS and CDR2 is YFSETQ. Trimming pared 0 bases from V and 6 bases from J, leaving 15 bases between. The CDR3 extends over 15 amino acids. CDR3 loop: CASSLAGGARNGYTF. As DNA, the CDR3 is TGCGCCAGCAGCTTGGCCGGGGGGGCGCGGAATGGCTACACCTTC. The variable domain in full, completed from reference TRBV5-1 and TRBJ1-2, reads KAGVTQTPRYLIKTRGQQVTLSCSPISGHRSVSWYQQTPGQGLQFLFEYFSETQRNKGNFPGRFSGRQFSNSRSEMNVSTLELGDSALYLCASSLAGGARNGYTFGSGTRLTVV.

This clonotype was seen only a few times. This may be a read error: a much more frequent sequence differs by one nucleotide. The genes are TRBV29-1 and TRBJ2-1; unclear D gene. Per the germline V gene, CDR1 is SQVTM and CDR2 is ANQGSEA. The CDR3 is 12 amino acids. The CDR3, as DNA: TGCATCGTTGATAGGACGAAGCATGAGCAGTTCTTC. Translation: CIVDRTKHEQFF.

This clonotype came up many times. V and J are TRBV6-5 and TRBJ2-2; no firm D call. The CDR3 length is 15 residues. Germline V lookup: CDR1 MNHEY, CDR2 SVGAGI. Between the trimmed V and J ends, which lost 2 bases and 4 bases, there was a span of 11 bases. CDR3 DNA: TGTGCCAGCAGTTACGGGCAGGCCCTCACCGGGGAGCTGTTTTTT. This translates into CASSYGQALTGELFF.

This clonotype was recorded at least ten times. This chain links TRBV20-1 with TRBJ2-5; D is tentatively TRBD1 or TRBD2 (6 bases each). Germline loops: CDR1 DFQATT, CDR2 SNEGSKA (reference sequence). This CDR3 has 16 amino acids. V lost 6 bases to trimming and J lost 9 bases, with 29 bases between them. The CDR3: CSAPSRGAPKDGSQYF. The DNA of the CDR3 is TGCAGTGCCCCGTCGAGGGGGGCCCCCAAAGACGGGTCCCAGTACTTC.

In its sample, this clonotype was seen many times. The CDR3 region is CASKRGSENTEAFF. CDR3 in DNA: TGCGCCAGCAAACGGGGCTCGGAGAACACTGAAGCTTTCTTT. The chain employs TRBV5-1 and TRBJ1-1; possibly TRBD1 for D (5 bases). V lost 6 bases and J lost 1, with 13 bases in between. There are 14 residues in the CDR3. The germline gives CDR1 SGHRS, CDR2 YFSETQ.

In its sample, this clonotype was seen many times. The V gene is TRBV20-1, the J gene TRBJ2-1; 11 bases are a match to TRBD2. CDR1 and CDR2 (germline): DFQATT, SNEGSKA (reference sequence). With 0 bases clipped from V and 8 bases from J, the junction kept 9 bases outside the gene matches. The CDR3 has 16 amino acids. CDR3 DNA: TGCAGTGCTAGAGAGGGTAGCGGGGGGGCCGAGGATGAGCAGTTCTTC. The encoded protein is CSAREGSGGAEDEQFF.

The sample holds many counts of this clonotype. The V call is TRBV7-9, the J call TRBJ2-7; tentatively, D is TRBD1 (6 bases). This CDR3 has 14 residues. V was cut by 6 bases and J by 3 bases, with 15 bases left in between. Germline CDR1 reads SEHNR; CDR2 reads FQNEAQ (reference sequence). The DNA of the CDR3 is TGTGCCAGCAGAATGACGGACAGCAACTACGAGCAGTACTTC. This translates into CASRMTDSNYEQYF.

This clonotype was found many times. The chain joins TRBV6-2 or TRBV6-3 to TRBJ2-7; D remains unclear. CDR3 length: 11 amino acids. Germline lookup yields CDR1 MNHEY and CDR2 SVGEGT. Deletions cut 5 bases from V and 3 bases from J, with 5 bases between. The CDR3 DNA reads TGTGCCAGCAGTGCTAGCTACGAGCAGTACTTC. Translated, it gives CASSASYEQYF.

The J gene is TRBJ1-1, the V gene TRBV5-1; 8 nucleotides agree with TRBD1. The length of the CDR3 is 13 residues. After removal of 4 bases from V and 5 bases from J, the junction contained 4 bases not matched to a gene. Germline V gene lookup returns CDR1 SGHRS and CDR2 YFSETQ. CDR3 region: CASSVTGVTEAFF. The CDR3 coding sequence is TGCGCCAGCAGCGTGACAGGGGTTACTGAAGCTTTCTTT.

This clonotype has at least ten counts. CDR3 sequence: CASSLATGDQGYTF. The CDR3 coding sequence is TGCGCCAGCAGCTTGGCCACAGGGGATCAGGGCTACACCTTC. The chain combines TRBV5-1 with TRBJ1-2, with 7 bases that match TRBD1. This CDR3 has 14 amino acids. V lost 0 bases, J lost 8 bases, and 7 bases stayed unmatched. Germline-derived CDR1 and CDR2 are SGHRS and YFSETQ.

J is TRBJ2-5 and V is TRBV3-1; 7 positions agree with TRBD2. CDR3 length: 13 amino acids. Germline trimming cut 5 bases from V and 3 bases from J; bases unmatched to any gene: 3. Germline CDR1 reads LGHDT; CDR2 reads YNNKEL (reference sequence). The CDR3 loop is CASSSAGEETQYF. The CDR3 DNA sequence: TGTGCCAGCAGCTCCGCGGGGGAAGAGACCCAGTACTTC.

The chain employs TRBV10-3 and TRBJ1-1; 7 positions agree with TRBD1. There are 13 residues in the CDR3. V gave up 5 bases and J gave up 4 bases; unmatched junction bases: 4. Germline V gives CDR1 ENHRY, CDR2 SYGVKD. CDR3 sequence: CAISRQGSTEAFF. CDR3 coding DNA: TGTGCCATCAGTCGACAGGGCAGCACTGAAGCTTTCTTT.

A remark on this clonotype: A much larger clone differs by one base, so this may be a read error. The chain employs TRBV2 and TRBJ2-5, with TRBD2 matching 8 bases. The CDR3 has 10 residues. The germline V gene encodes CDR1 SNHLY and CDR2 FYNNEI. The CDR3, as DNA: TGTGCCGGATGGCTACGGGGGGGAACCTTC. This translates into CAGWLRGGTF.